The T cell receptor beta chain under discussion was sequenced for a study of vaccination effects on CD4 cells after COVID-19. Study-wide points: Healthy vaccinees had only 1 of 255 vaccine-induced clones cross-react with common cold coronaviruses.

Method: immunoSEQ multiplex PCR; TCRdb's copy keeps in-frame clones and lacks some. The top ten hold around 9% of the sample, which has 30,000 or so clones, 70% to 75% seen once. This clone has a handful of counts. Its antigen is still unknown. The CDR3 loop spans 13 amino acids. Trimming removed 5 bases from V and 6 bases from J, with 14 bases in between. Germline V gene lookup returns CDR1 SEHNR and CDR2 FQNEAQ (reference sequence). Before any sequencing was done, the ViraFEST assay used viral peptide pools to expand antigen-specific CD4+ T cells. Following culture for under 12 days, CD4+ T cells were isolated. Vaccination of participants consisted of two doses of either the BNT162b2 or mRNA-1273 vaccine. A density of over 1.5 million PBMC per well was used; these cells were cultured with roughly 10 IU/ml IL-2 and approximately 10 ug/ml peptides.

The input for sequencing was CD4+ T cells from PBMCs cultured with HCoV-NL63 spike peptides, taken after COVID-19 vaccination. The sequence derives from a human donor who received a COVID-19 vaccine. The chain recombines TRBV7-9 with TRBJ2-7; TRBD1 is a possible D gene (6 bases). In DNA form, the CDR3 reads TGTGCCAGCAGCCGCACACAGGGTCCCGAGCAGTACTTC. It is translated as CASSRTQGPEQYF.